This T cell receptor beta chain was identified in a study of T cell repertoires in cytomegalovirus infection. About the research overall: Signatures in public TCR beta sequences pointed to both CMV infection and matching HLA type.

As concerns this clonotype: The antigen is not known.

TCRdb processed the reads anew with MiXCR; each CDR3 protein has one entry. The sample records around 800,000 distinct CDR3 sequences, around a third being singletons. Study results and caveats: Predominance within the ex vivo response was attributable to HLA-C-restricted CMV-specific TCR beta clonotypes. Pooled public TCR beta family frequency picked out CMV carriers with the relevant HLA.

The CDR3 contains 16 residues. The J segment lost 2 bases and the V segment lost 4 bases, leaving 6 bases of the junction unmatched. The chain couples TRBV12-3 or TRBV12-4 to TRBJ2-3; TRBD2 aligns across 10 bases. This sample comprised cultured CD8+ T cells from PBMCs, obtained from culture after CMV antigen stimulation. The sequence derives from a human donor in good health (CMV status not recorded). Some clones in this sample may be carry-over from other donors' samples. The CDR3, as DNA: TGTGCCAGCAGTTCCCTAGCGGGGGACCTCACAGATACGCAGTATTTT. Its translation is CASSSLAGDLTDTQYF.